This T cell receptor beta chain was recovered during a study of blood T cell repertoires in COVID-19. About the research overall: The analysed material was cDNA or gDNA that came from T cells, B-cell-depleted T cells, or PBMCs.

Per the study methods: Amplification with reference gene primers provided the estimates of nucleated cell counts. The method was immunoSEQ multiplex PCR; TCRdb's version includes in-frame clones alone and lacks a portion of them. That table supplies the V and J calls and clone size; D and trimming were determined from the DNA. Altogether hundreds of thousands of clones are present, about 90% being singletons, with the ten largest covering around 3.3%. The sequenced material came from peripheral blood. The clonotype originates from a woman aged 18 to 35 who had recovered from COVID-19.

CDR3 DNA: TGCGCCAGCAGTCCGGGGGGGCCCTCCTACAATGAGCAGTTCTTC. This encodes CASSPGGPSYNEQFF. This chain joins TRBV10-2 and TRBJ2-1; TRBD2 aligns across 8 bases. The trim removed 5 bases at V and 0 bases at J, leaving 3 bases unmatched. The CDR3 loop spans 15 amino acids. Germline V gives CDR1 WSHSY, CDR2 SAAADI.